The 10 T cell receptor beta chains reported below all come from one sample, sequenced in a study of early T cells in non-severe SARS-CoV-2 infection. TCRdb re-derived calls from the 5' RACE reads in MiXCR, one entry per CDR3 protein. This table has fewer than 120,000 distinct CDR3 sequences, roughly 12% appearing once. Sequencing was performed on whole blood, taken at baseline. These receptors came from an adult who was a healthcare worker with PCR-confirmed SARS-CoV-2 infection or an uninfected control (not recorded which).

This clonotype was observed at least ten times. V gene TRBV20-1 combines with J gene TRBJ1-2; no reliable D call. V was shortened by 4 bases and J by 5 bases, with 14 bases between the two germline ends. The CDR3 extends over 13 amino acids. Looked up from germline, CDR1 is DFQATT and CDR2 is SNEGSKA (reference sequence). CDR3 bases: TGCAGTGCTACCTCACAAGGTAGTTATGGCTACACCTTC. Protein product: CSATSQGSYGYTF.

At least ten counts were recorded for this clonotype. The rearrangement joins TRBV4-2 to TRBJ1-3; perhaps TRBD1 as D (6 bases). Trimming pared 4 bases from V and 2 bases from J, leaving 18 bases between. This CDR3 is 17 amino acids long. The germline gives CDR1 LGHNA, CDR2 YNFKEQ. The CDR3 DNA is TGTGCCAGCAGCCTCGCCTACAGGGAACAGACTGGAAACACCATATATTTT. Protein: CASSLAYREQTGNTIYF.

The chain couples TRBV19 to TRBJ1-2, with D tentatively TRBD1 (6 bases). Per germline, CDR1 LNHDA and CDR2 SQIVND (reference sequence). V was shortened by 6 bases and J by 4 bases, with 18 bases between the two germline ends. The CDR3 runs 15 residues. The CDR3 is CASSNAHREAYGYTF. The CDR3 region has the DNA TGTGCCAGTAGCAATGCCCACAGGGAGGCCTATGGCTACACCTTC. The variable domain in full, completed from reference TRBV19 and TRBJ1-2, reads DGGITQSPKYLFRKEGQNVTLSCEQNLNHDAMYWYRQDPGQGLRLIYYSQIVNDFQKGDIAEGYSVSREKKESFPLTVTSAQKNPTAFYLCASSNAHREAYGYTFGSGTRLTVV.

In this sample, this clonotype turned up a few times. The genes are TRBV10-3 and TRBJ2-2, with a weak D call TRBD2 (6 bases). CDR1 is ENHRY and CDR2 is SYGVKD in the germline V gene. V was trimmed by 10 bases and J by 3 bases, leaving 12 bases between them. This CDR3 comprises 13 residues. This chain's CDR3 is CATRGFDTGELFF. CDR3 in DNA: TGTGCCACCCGGGGGTTTGACACCGGGGAGCTGTTTTTT.

The chain joins TRBV6-6 to TRBJ2-7, with 8 bases lining up with TRBD2. This CDR3 contains 15 residues. The germline V gene has CDR1 MNHNY and CDR2 SVGAGI (reference sequence). V was clipped by 2 bases and J by 3 bases; unmatched bases: 6. The CDR3 here is CASSYVKAGDYEQYF. CDR3 in DNA: TGTGCCAGCAGTTACGTCAAAGCGGGGGACTACGAGCAGTACTTC.

This clonotype appeared many times. The chain is built from TRBV5-6 and TRBJ1-5, with TRBD1 as a possible D gene (6 bases). Germline lookup yields CDR1 SGHDT and CDR2 YYEEEE. The CDR3 loop spans 17 amino acids. Trimming cost V 0 bases and J 0 bases, with 13 bases left between them. The CDR3 region has the DNA TGTGCCAGCAGCTTGGGGACAGATGACGATAGCAATCAGCCCCAGCATTTT. It translates to CASSLGTDDDSNQPQHF. The variable domain in full, completed from reference TRBV5-6 and TRBJ1-5, reads DAGVTQSPTHLIKTRGQQVTLRCSPKSGHDTVSWYQQALGQGPQFIFQYYEEEERQRGNFPDRFSGHQFPNYSSELNVNALLLGDSALYLCASSLGTDDDSNQPQHFGDGTRLSIL.

A few counts support this clonotype. The V and J genes are TRBV2 and TRBJ2-6; 9 bases are a match to TRBD1. V was clipped by 5 bases and J by 2 bases; unmatched bases: 1. This CDR3 is built from 15 residues. Germline V lookup: CDR1 SNHLY, CDR2 FYNNEI. The DNA of the CDR3 is TGTGCCAGCAGTAGGGACAGGGCTGGGGCCAACGTCCTGACTTTC. Its protein is CASSRDRAGANVLTF.

The rearrangement uses TRBV29-1 and TRBJ2-3, with 8 bases lining up with TRBD2. The CDR3 consists of 14 residues. Per germline, CDR1 SQVTM and CDR2 ANQGSEA. After removal of 6 bases from V and 6 bases from J, the junction contained 11 bases not matched to a gene. In DNA, the CDR3 is TGCAGCGTATCGACTAGCGCCTTCGGGGATACGCAGTATTTT. This encodes CSVSTSAFGDTQYF.

A few counts support this clonotype. This sequence joins TRBV5-5 and TRBJ1-1, with D unclear. Per germline, CDR1 SGHKS and CDR2 YYEKEE (reference sequence). Trimming took off 2 bases at V and 5 bases at J, with 13 bases between the two ends. The length of the CDR3 is 14 residues. CDR3 DNA: TGTGCCAGCAGCTTCGTCGCAGAAGGAACTGAAGCTTTCTTT. Its translation is CASSFVAEGTEAFF.

The chain carries TRBV7-8 and TRBJ2-1; D possibly corresponds to TRBD2 (6 bases). This CDR3 is built from 16 residues. With 3 bases removed from V and 0 bases from J, the gap between germline ends came to 12 bases. The germline V gene has CDR1 SGHVS and CDR2 FQNEAQ. CDR3 DNA sequence: TGTGCCAGCAGCTTTAGAGCGGGCAGCTCCTACAATGAGCAGTTCTTC. This sequence encodes CASSFRAGSSYNEQFF.